A selection of T cell receptor beta chains follows, all from one sample in a study of identical twins. TCRdb reprocessed the 5' RACE reads with MiXCR, giving one entry per CDR3 protein. Counted here are a few hundred thousand distinct CDR3 sequences, 9.6% occurring once; the ten biggest clones make up under 3%. The sample was also linked to a second study, of yellow fever vaccine responses in identical twins.

Sequencing input: PBMCs. The receptors derive from a woman under 30 in good health. Each CDR3 is given with its conserved first and last residue. The D gene is left open where the match is weak. Clone size, where shown, is once, few, many, or a class for clones that have expanded.

many	TRBD1	TRBV5-1	TRBJ2-3	CASSPDRVSDTQYF	TGCGCCAGCAGCCCCGACAGGGTTAGCGATACGCAGTATTTT
.	TRBD2	TRBV7-2	TRBJ2-1	CASSLGSLAGVVEQFF	TGTGCCAGCAGCTTAGGGTCTCTAGCGGGAGTGGTTGAGCAGTTCTTC
.	.	TRBV5-5	TRBJ2-7	CARSSGVVHEQYF	TGTGCCAGGAGCTCGGGGGTCGTCCACGAGCAGTACTTC
.	TRBD1	TRBV5-1	TRBJ2-7	CASSLAHGTGPYEQYF	TGCGCCAGCAGCTTGGCCCACGGGACAGGGCCCTACGAGCAGTACTTC
.	.	TRBV7-2	TRBJ2-3	CASSATGPRTDTQYF	TGTGCCAGCAGCGCAACCGGACCGCGCACAGATACGCAGTATTTT
.	.	TRBV5-1	TRBJ2-1	CASGGLGGKDNEQFF	TGCGCCAGCGGCGGACTAGGGGGGAAAGACAATGAGCAGTTCTTC
few	TRBD1	TRBV20-1	TRBJ2-5	CSARSPGQGEETQYF	TGCAGTGCTAGATCCCCGGGACAGGGGGAAGAGACCCAGTACTTC
.	TRBD2	TRBV6-1	TRBJ2-7	CTSSALAETYEQYF	TGTACCAGCAGTGCACTAGCGGAGACCTACGAGCAGTACTTC
.	TRBD1	TRBV25-1	TRBJ2-5	CASNNVGQGMETQYF	TGTGCCAGCAACAACGTGGGACAGGGGATGGAGACCCAGTACTTC
.	.	TRBV12-1	TRBJ2-3	CASSFESGLGQATTDTQYF	TGTGCCAGCAGCTTTGAATCGGGGCTGGGACAGGCAACTACAGATACGCAGTATTTT
.	.	TRBV7-2	TRBJ1-2	CASNRDGYYGYTF	TGTGCCAGCAACCGGGACGGATACTATGGCTACACCTTC
few	TRBD2	TRBV29-1	TRBJ2-3	CSVHSGRDTQYF	TGCAGCGTCCATAGCGGGAGAGATACGCAGTATTTT
many	.	TRBV6-2/TRBV6-3	TRBJ2-6	CASSYGEGKSSGANVLTF	TGTGCCAGCAGTTACGGAGAGGGAAAAAGCTCTGGGGCCAACGTCCTGACTTTC
few	.	TRBV19	TRBJ1-4	CASSIAGTTNEKLFF	TGTGCCAGTAGTATAGCTGGAACTACTAATGAAAAACTGTTTTTT
.	.	TRBV23-1	TRBJ2-7	CASSQSEADYEQYF	TGCGCCAGCAGTCAATCCGAGGCAGACTACGAGCAGTACTTC
.	TRBD2	TRBV9	TRBJ2-5	CASSVASGGAETQYF	TGTGCCAGCAGCGTAGCTAGCGGGGGGGCAGAGACCCAGTACTTC
few	TRBD1	TRBV7-6	TRBJ1-1	CASSQGQGWTEAFF	TGTGCCAGCAGCCAAGGACAGGGTTGGACTGAAGCTTTCTTT
.	.	TRBV6-1	TRBJ1-1	CASSDNGLNTEAFF	TGTGCCAGCAGTGACAACGGATTGAACACTGAAGCTTTCTTT
.	.	TRBV15	TRBJ2-5	CATSSPLRSKVQETQYF	TGTGCCACCAGCAGCCCACTACGGTCGAAGGTGCAAGAGACCCAGTACTTC
.	TRBD1	TRBV7-2	TRBJ2-7	CASSRGQAGYEQYF	TGTGCCAGCAGCCGGGGACAGGCCGGGTACGAGCAGTACTTC
few	TRBD2	TRBV28	TRBJ2-7	CASRLAGGVYEQYF	TGTGCCAGCAGGCTAGCGGGAGGGGTCTACGAGCAGTACTTC
few	.	TRBV9	TRBJ2-7	CASSVTLAGNEQYF	TGTGCCAGCAGTGTTACCCTGGCGGGGAACGAGCAGTACTTC
many	.	TRBV7-8	TRBJ2-1	CASSHTPLYNEQFF	TGTGCCAGCAGCCATACCCCCCTCTACAATGAGCAGTTCTTC
few	TRBD2	TRBV7-8	TRBJ2-5	CASSLVPGLAGGETQYF	TGTGCCAGCAGCTTAGTTCCGGGACTAGCGGGAGGAGAGACCCAGTACTTC
.	.	TRBV20-1	TRBJ2-4	CSARPSLGAKNIQYF	TGCAGTGCTAGACCCTCCCTCGGAGCCAAAAACATTCAGTACTTC
few	TRBD2	TRBV6-4	TRBJ2-1	CASSVASGEYNEQFF	TGTGCCAGCAGTGTCGCTAGCGGGGAATACAATGAGCAGTTCTTC
few	.	TRBV5-1	TRBJ2-5	CASSLARGAGETQYF	TGCGCCAGCAGCTTGGCCCGGGGGGCCGGGGAGACCCAGTACTTC
many	.	TRBV7-2	TRBJ2-1	CASSDRPGTPPYNEQFF	TGTGCCAGCAGCGACCGACCCGGGACTCCACCCTACAATGAGCAGTTCTTC
.	TRBD2	TRBV7-9	TRBJ2-1	CASSSQRGASVRDEQFF	TGTGCCAGCAGCTCTCAGCGGGGGGCCTCGGTGAGGGATGAGCAGTTCTTC
few	.	TRBV27	TRBJ2-7	CASSLRGTSSYEQYF	TGTGCCAGCAGTTTAAGGGGGACATCCTCCTACGAGCAGTACTTC
.	.	TRBV5-1	TRBJ2-3	CASSLTLSIRNTQYF	TGCGCCAGCAGCCTGACACTATCGATCCGGAATACGCAGTATTTT
many	.	TRBV11-2	TRBJ2-2	CASSLEKTGSNTGELFF	TGTGCCAGCAGCTTAGAGAAGACAGGTTCGAACACCGGGGAGCTGTTTTTT
many	TRBD1	TRBV2	TRBJ1-2	CASSEIWGQGFYGYTF	TGTGCCAGCAGTGAAATCTGGGGACAGGGGTTCTATGGCTACACCTTC
.	.	TRBV20-1	TRBJ2-1	CSASKDDEQFF	TGCAGTGCTAGCAAGGACGATGAGCAGTTCTTC
many	.	TRBV12-3/TRBV12-4	TRBJ1-1	CASSLSTNPQNTEAFF	TGTGCCAGCAGTTTGTCCACTAATCCGCAGAACACTGAAGCTTTCTTT
.	.	TRBV11-2	TRBJ1-6	CASREAGRLNSPLHF	TGTGCCAGCAGGGAGGCTGGACGGCTAAATTCACCCCTCCACTTT
few	TRBD2	TRBV7-8	TRBJ2-3	CASSLYGRGVEDTQYF	TGTGCCAGCAGCTTATATGGACGGGGGGTTGAAGATACGCAGTATTTT
few	TRBD1	TRBV20-1	TRBJ2-4	CSARIEGQGNIQYF	TGCAGTGCTAGGATAGAAGGACAGGGAAACATTCAGTACTTC
many	TRBD1	TRBV4-1	TRBJ2-6	CASSQDVYFGTGPASGANVLTF	TGCGCCAGCAGCCAAGACGTGTATTTTGGGACAGGGCCCGCGTCTGGGGCCAACGTCCTGACTTTC
.	.	TRBV20-1	TRBJ2-7	CSAKSLIVGGYEQYF	TGCAGTGCTAAGAGTTTAATCGTCGGAGGATACGAGCAGTACTTC
few	.	TRBV3-1	TRBJ2-3	CASSQLIGGPGTDTQYF	TGTGCCAGCAGCCAACTGATCGGGGGGCCCGGCACAGATACGCAGTATTTT